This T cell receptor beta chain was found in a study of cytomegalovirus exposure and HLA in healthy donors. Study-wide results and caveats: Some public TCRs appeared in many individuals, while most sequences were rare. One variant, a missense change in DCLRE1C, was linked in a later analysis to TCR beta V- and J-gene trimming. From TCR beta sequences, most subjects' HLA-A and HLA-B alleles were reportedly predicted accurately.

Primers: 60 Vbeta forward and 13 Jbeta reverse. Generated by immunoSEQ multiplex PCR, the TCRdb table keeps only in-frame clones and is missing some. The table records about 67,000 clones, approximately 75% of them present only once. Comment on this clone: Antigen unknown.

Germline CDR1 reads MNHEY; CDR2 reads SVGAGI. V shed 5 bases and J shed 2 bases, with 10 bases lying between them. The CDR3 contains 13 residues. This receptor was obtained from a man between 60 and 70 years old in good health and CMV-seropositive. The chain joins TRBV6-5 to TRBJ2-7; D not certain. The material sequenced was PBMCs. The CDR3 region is CASSPHSAYEQYF. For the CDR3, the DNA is TGTGCCAGCAGTCCCCATAGTGCCTACGAGCAGTACTTC.